This TCR beta chain was identified in a study of blood T cell repertoires in COVID-19. Study at large: Acute and convalescent COVID-19 specimens originated in the United States, Italy and Spain. PBMCs, B-cell-depleted T cells, or T cells were the source of the cDNA or gDNA that made up the material.

TCRdb keeps only in-frame clones here, not all; method: immunoSEQ multiplex PCR. This sample carries more than 110,000 clones, around three quarters of them seen once, and the ten largest clones take roughly 13%. The CDR3 covers 14 residues. V lost 4 bases to trimming and J lost 9 bases; unmatched junction nucleotides: 4. Per germline, CDR1 SGHTA and CDR2 FQGTGA. This clone is labeled as medium-sized. The clonotype originates from a man older than 75 with acute or convalescent COVID-19. What was sequenced was peripheral blood. V is TRBV7-3 and J is TRBJ1-6, with 9 bases identical to TRBD1. Here the CDR3 DNA reads TGTGCCAGCAGCTGGACAGGGGAGGGTTCACCCCTCCACTTT. This sequence encodes CASSWTGEGSPLHF. Full variable domain (missing parts from reference TRBV7-3 and TRBJ1-6): GAGVSQTPSNKVTEKGKYVELRCDPISGHTALYWYRQSLGQGPEFLIYFQGTGAADDSGLPNDRFFAVRPEGSVSTLKIQRTERGDSAVYLCASSWTGEGSPLHFGNGTRLTVT.